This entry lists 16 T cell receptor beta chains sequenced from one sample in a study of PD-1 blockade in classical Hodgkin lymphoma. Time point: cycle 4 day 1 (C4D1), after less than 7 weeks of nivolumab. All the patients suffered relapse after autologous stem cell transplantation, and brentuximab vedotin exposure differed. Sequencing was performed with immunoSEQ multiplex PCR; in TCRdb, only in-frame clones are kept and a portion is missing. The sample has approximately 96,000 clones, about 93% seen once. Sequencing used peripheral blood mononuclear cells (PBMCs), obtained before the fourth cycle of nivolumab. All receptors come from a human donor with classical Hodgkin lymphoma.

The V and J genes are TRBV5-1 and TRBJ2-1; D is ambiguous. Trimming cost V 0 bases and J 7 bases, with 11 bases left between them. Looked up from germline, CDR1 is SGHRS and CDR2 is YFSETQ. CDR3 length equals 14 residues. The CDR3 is CASSLEPVGNEQFF. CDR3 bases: TGCGCCAGCAGCTTGGAACCAGTCGGTAATGAGCAGTTCTTC.

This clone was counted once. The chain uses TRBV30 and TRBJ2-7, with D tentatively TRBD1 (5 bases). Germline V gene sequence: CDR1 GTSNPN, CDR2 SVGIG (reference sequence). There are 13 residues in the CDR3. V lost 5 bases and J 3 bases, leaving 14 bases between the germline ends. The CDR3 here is CAWSQGSNYEQYF. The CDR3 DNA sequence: TGTGCCTGGTCCCAGGGTAGTAACTACGAGCAGTACTTC.

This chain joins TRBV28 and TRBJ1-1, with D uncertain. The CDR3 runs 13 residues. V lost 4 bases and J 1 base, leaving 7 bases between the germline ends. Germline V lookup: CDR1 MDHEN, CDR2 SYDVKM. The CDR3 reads CASSSVTNTEAFF. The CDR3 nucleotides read TGTGCCAGCAGTTCAGTCACGAACACTGAAGCTTTCTTT.

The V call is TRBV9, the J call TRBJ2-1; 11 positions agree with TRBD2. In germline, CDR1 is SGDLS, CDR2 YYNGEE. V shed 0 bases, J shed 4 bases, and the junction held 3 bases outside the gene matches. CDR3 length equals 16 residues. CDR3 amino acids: CASSVVSGRGYNEQFF. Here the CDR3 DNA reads TGTGCCAGCAGCGTAGTTAGCGGGAGGGGATACAATGAGCAGTTCTTC.

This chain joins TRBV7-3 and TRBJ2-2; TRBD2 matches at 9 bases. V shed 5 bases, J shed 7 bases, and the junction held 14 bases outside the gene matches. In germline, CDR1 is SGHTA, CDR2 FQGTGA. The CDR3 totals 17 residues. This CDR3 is CASSPPSGTTGVGELFF. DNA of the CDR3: TGTGCCAGCAGCCCACCTAGCGGGACAACCGGGGTCGGGGAGCTGTTTTTT.

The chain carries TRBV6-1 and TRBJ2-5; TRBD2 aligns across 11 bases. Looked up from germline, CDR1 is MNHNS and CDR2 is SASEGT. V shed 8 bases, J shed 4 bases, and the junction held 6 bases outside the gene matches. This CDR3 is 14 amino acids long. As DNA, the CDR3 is TGTGCCAGCCCTTCCGGACTAGCGGGAGAGACCCAGTACTTC. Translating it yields CASPSGLAGETQYF.

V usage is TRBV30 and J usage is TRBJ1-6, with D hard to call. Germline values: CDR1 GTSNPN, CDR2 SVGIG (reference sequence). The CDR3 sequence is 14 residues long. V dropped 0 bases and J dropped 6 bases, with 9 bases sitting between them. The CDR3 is CAWSVPRVNSPLHF. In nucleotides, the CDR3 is TGTGCCTGGAGTGTACCCCGAGTTAATTCACCCCTCCACTTT.

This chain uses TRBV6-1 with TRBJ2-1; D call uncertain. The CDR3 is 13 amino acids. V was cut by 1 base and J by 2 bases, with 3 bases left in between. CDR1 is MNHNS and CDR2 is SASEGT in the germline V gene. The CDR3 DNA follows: TGTGCCAGCAGTGAAGGGCCCTACAATGAGCAGTTCTTC. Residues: CASSEGPYNEQFF.

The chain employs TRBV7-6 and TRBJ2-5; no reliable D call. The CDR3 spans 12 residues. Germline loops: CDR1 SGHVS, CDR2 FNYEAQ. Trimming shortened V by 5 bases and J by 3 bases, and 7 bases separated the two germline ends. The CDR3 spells CASSPREETQYF. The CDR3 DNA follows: TGTGCCAGCAGCCCCCGGGAAGAGACCCAGTACTTC. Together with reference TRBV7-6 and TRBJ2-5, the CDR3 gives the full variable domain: GAGVSQSPRYKVTKRGQDVALRCDPISGHVSLYWYRQALGQGPEFLTYFNYEAQQDKSGLPNDRFSAERPEGSISTLTIQRTEQRDSAMYRCASSPREETQYFGPGTRLLVL.

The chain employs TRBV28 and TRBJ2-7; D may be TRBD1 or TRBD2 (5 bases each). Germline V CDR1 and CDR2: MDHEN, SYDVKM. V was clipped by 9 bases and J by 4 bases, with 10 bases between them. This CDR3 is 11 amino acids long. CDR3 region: CASGTAYEQYF. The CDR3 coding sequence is TGTGCCAGTGGGACGGCTTACGAGCAGTACTTC.

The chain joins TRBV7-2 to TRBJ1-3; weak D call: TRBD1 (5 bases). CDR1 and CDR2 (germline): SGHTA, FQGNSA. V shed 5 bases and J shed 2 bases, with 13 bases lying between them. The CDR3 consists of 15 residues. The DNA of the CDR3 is TGTGCCAGCAGCCAAGTCGGGGGGGCTGGAAACACCATATATTTT. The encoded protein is CASSQVGGAGNTIYF.

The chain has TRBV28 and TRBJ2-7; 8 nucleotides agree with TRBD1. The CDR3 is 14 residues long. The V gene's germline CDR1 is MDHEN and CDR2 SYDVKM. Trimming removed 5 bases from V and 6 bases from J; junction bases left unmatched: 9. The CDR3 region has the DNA TGTGCCAGCAGTATGCGAGTTCAGGGGGCCGAGCAGTACTTC. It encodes CASSMRVQGAEQYF.

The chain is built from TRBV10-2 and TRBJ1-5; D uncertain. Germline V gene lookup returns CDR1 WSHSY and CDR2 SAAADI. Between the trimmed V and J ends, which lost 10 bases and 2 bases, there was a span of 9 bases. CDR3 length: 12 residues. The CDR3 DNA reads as TGCGCCACCAACAGTGGCAATCAGCCCCAGCATTTT. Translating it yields CATNSGNQPQHF.

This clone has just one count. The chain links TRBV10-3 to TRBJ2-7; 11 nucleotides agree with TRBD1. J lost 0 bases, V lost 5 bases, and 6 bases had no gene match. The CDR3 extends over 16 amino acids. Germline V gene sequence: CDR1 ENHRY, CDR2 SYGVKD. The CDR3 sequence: CAISPSGTGGSYEQYF. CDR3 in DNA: TGTGCCATCAGTCCATCCGGGACAGGGGGCTCCTACGAGCAGTACTTC.

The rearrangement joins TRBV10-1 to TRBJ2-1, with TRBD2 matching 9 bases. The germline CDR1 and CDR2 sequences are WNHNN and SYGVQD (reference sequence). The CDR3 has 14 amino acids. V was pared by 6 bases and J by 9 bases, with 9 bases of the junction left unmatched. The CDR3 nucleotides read TGCGCCAGCAGCCCTAGCGGGATCGGAAGTGAGCAGTTCTTC. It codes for CASSPSGIGSEQFF.

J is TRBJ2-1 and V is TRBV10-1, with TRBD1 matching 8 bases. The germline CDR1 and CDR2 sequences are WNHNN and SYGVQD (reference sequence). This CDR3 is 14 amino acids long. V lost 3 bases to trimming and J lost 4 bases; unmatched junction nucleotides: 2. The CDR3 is CASSDGQGYNEQFF. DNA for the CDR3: TGCGCCAGCAGTGATGGACAGGGATACAATGAGCAGTTCTTC.